The 12 T cell receptor beta chains presented below share a single source sample, sequenced in a study of blood T cell repertoires in COVID-19. Sequencing used immunoSEQ multiplex PCR; TCRdb keeps in-frame clones, though not all of them. The sample lists 65,000 to 90,000 clones, around 90% occurring once. The sample comprised peripheral blood. All receptors derive from a human donor in a cohort sampled during active COVID-19.

Note on this clone: Other DNA sequences in this sample translate to the same CDR3. The gene calls are TRBV11-2 and TRBJ2-5; 16 bases are shared with TRBD2. After removal of 5 bases from V and 2 bases from J, the junction contained 2 bases not matched to a gene. Germline CDR1 reads SGHAT; CDR2 reads FQNNGV. CDR3 size: 16 residues. The CDR3 DNA is TGTGCCAGCAGCCCGGGACTAGCGGGGGGGCAAGAGACCCAGTACTTC. Encoded protein: CASSPGLAGGQETQYF.

A note on this clone: The same CDR3 is also encoded by other DNA sequences in this sample. V usage is TRBV5-6 and J usage is TRBJ2-5, with 7 nucleotides matching TRBD2. Trimming removed 0 bases from V and 5 bases from J; junction bases left unmatched: 1. This CDR3 is built from 13 residues. Germline assignment: CDR1 SGHDT and CDR2 YYEEEE. The CDR3 loop is CASSLGRGETQYF. The CDR3 nucleotides are TGTGCCAGCAGCTTGGGGCGGGGGGAGACCCAGTACTTC.

The CDR3 sequence: CASSSSGGYEQYF. CDR3 DNA: TGTGCCAGCAGTTCCAGTGGAGGGTACGAGCAGTACTTC. V is TRBV12-3 or TRBV12-4 and J is TRBJ2-7; D possibly corresponds to TRBD2 (6 bases). The CDR3 runs to 13 residues. Trimming shortened V by 4 bases and J by 4 bases, and 11 bases separated the two germline ends.

The genes are TRBV18 and TRBJ2-2, with 7 positions matching TRBD1. There are 14 residues in the CDR3. CDR1 is KGHSH, CDR2 LQKENI, per germline. The junction had 3 bases not matched to a gene; V was cut back by 2 bases and J by 6 bases. In DNA, the CDR3 is TGTGCCAGCTCACCAACGCAGGGGGCCGGGGAGCTGTTTTTT. Translated, it gives CASSPTQGAGELFF.

The chain has TRBV7-9 and TRBJ2-1, with 7 bases identical to TRBD1. Trimming took 5 bases from V and 7 from J; bases not matched to a gene: 11. The germline V gene has CDR1 SEHNR and CDR2 FQNEAQ (reference sequence). The CDR3 is 15 residues long. CDR3 amino acids: CASSREGARRNEQFF. In DNA form, the CDR3 reads TGTGCCAGCAGCCGCGAGGGGGCCAGGAGAAATGAGCAGTTCTTC. Variable domain in full (rest from reference TRBV7-9 and TRBJ2-1): DTGVSQNPRHKITKRGQNVTFRCDPISEHNRLYWYRQTLGQGPEFLTYFQNEAQLEKSRLLSDRFSAERPKGSFSTLEIQRTEQGDSAMYLCASSREGARRNEQFFGPGTRLTVL.

This chain connects TRBV5-5 to TRBJ2-2; TRBD1 matches 7 bases. This CDR3 region has 14 residues. The germline gives CDR1 SGHKS, CDR2 YYEKEE (reference sequence). V was pared by 7 bases and J by 4 bases, with 7 bases of the junction left unmatched. CDR3 DNA: TGTGCCAGCGTCGGACAGGCCCTCACCGGGGAGCTGTTTTTT. Its protein is CASVGQALTGELFF.

The chain joins TRBV21-1 to TRBJ2-1; TRBD2, the D gene given by the table, was not confirmed from the DNA. TRBV21-1 is reported as a pseudogene. The CDR3 runs to 19 residues. The CDR3 sequence: CASSKGWLQTSSSYNEQFF. Here the CDR3 DNA reads TGTGCCAGCAGCAAAGGGTGGCTGCAGACTTCGAGCTCCTACAATGAGCAGTTCTTC.

This chain joins TRBV6-1 and TRBJ1-1; 7 bases are a match to TRBD1. J was trimmed by 9 bases and V by 2 bases; bases with no gene match: 9. Germline CDR1 MNHNS, CDR2 SASEGT. There are 14 residues in the CDR3. DNA of the CDR3: TGTGCCAGCAGTGAACCAGGACAGGCCGTCCAAGCTTTCTTT. Encoded protein: CASSEPGQAVQAFF.

The rearrangement joins TRBV19 to TRBJ1-4; TRBD1 might be the D (6 bases). Trimming shortened V by 5 bases and J by 2 bases, and 15 bases separated the two germline ends. The CDR3 is 16 amino acids. CDR1 is LNHDA and CDR2 is SQIVND in the germline V gene (reference sequence). The CDR3 spells CASSPTFRGTNEKLFF. CDR3 bases: TGTGCCAGTAGTCCCACCTTTAGGGGGACTAATGAAAAACTGTTTTTT.

The chain joins TRBV19 to TRBJ1-1, with 8 positions matching TRBD1. Looked up from germline, CDR1 is LNHDA and CDR2 is SQIVND (reference sequence). J gave up 4 bases and V 6 bases, and 10 bases lay outside the gene matches. This CDR3 is built from 15 residues. CDR3 DNA sequence: TGTGCCAGTAGGGTGACAGGGGCCTACGGCACTGAAGCTTTCTTT. Translated, it gives CASRVTGAYGTEAFF.

This sequence joins TRBV29-1 and TRBJ1-1; TRBD1 aligns across 9 bases. The V segment lost 7 bases and the J segment 8 bases; nucleotides outside the gene matches: 8. This CDR3 region has 12 residues. Per germline, CDR1 SQVTM and CDR2 ANQGSEA. The CDR3 sequence: CSAGTGQSEAFF. The CDR3 bases are TGCAGCGCTGGGACAGGGCAGAGCGAAGCTTTCTTT.

This clone was seen only a few times. V usage is TRBV7-2 and J usage is TRBJ1-6, with D perhaps matching TRBD1 (6 bases). The CDR3 has 15 amino acids. V lost 5 bases and J 8 bases, leaving 16 bases between the germline ends. Looked up from germline, CDR1 is SGHTA and CDR2 is FQGNSA. As DNA, the CDR3 is TGTGCCAGCAGCACGATCCAGGGGCCGGATTCACCCCTCCACTTT. It codes for CASSTIQGPDSPLHF.